The following is a TCR beta chain sequence with its context. Between the trimmed V and J ends, which lost 3 bases and 5 bases, there was a span of 4 bases. The CDR3 consists of 11 residues. The data derive from a study of spatial heterogeneity in lung cancer. MiXCR was run by TCRdb on the 5' RACE reads, yielding one entry per CDR3 protein. Among 42,000 or so distinct CDR3 sequences listed, about 10% were seen once. As to time point: blood at routine non-recurrence follow-up after resection. Whole RNA obtained from tumor, nontumor lung or frozen PBMC underwent sequencing without sorting. The clonotype comes from a female donor with early-stage non-small cell lung cancer. The gene calls are TRBV12-3 or TRBV12-4 and TRBJ2-5, with D uncertain. Sequenced material: PBMCs, taken at follow-up. For the CDR3, the DNA is TGTGCCAGCAGTTTTGCGGAGACCCAGTACTTC. Encoded protein: CASSFAETQYF.